This T cell receptor (beta chain) was captured in a study of regulatory T cells in long-lasting Graves disease. Study findings and constraints: Thyroid tissue went unstudied; only peripheral blood was examined. TRBV28 was favored in persistent disease, as were TRBJ1-2 and TRBJ2-5.

To make TCR beta libraries, researchers used iRepertoire HTBI primers and Arm-PCR of CDR3 regions. TCRdb itself ran the multiplex PCR reads through MiXCR, one entry per CDR3 protein. The sample has 650,000 to 700,000 distinct CDR3 sequences, around 30% seen once. The time point is: persistent/refractory GD, antithyroid drugs over 5 years with positive TRAb. Extracted PBMC RNA gave rise to the TCR library. This CDR3 contains 17 residues. V trimming: 5 bases; J trimming: 0 bases; junction bases outside the gene matches: 10. The V gene's germline CDR1 is LGHDT and CDR2 YNNKEL (reference sequence). Concerning this clonotype: Its antigen is not known.

The gene calls are TRBV3-1 and TRBJ1-1, with 9 nucleotides matching TRBD1. The source material was peripheral blood mononuclear cells (PBMCs), sampled when the disease was refractory, from a patient treated with antithyroid drugs. The clonotype comes from a female donor with Graves disease. CDR3 loop: CASSFRGQGLMNTEAFF. The CDR3 DNA sequence: TGTGCCAGCAGCTTCAGGGGACAGGGACTCATGAACACTGAAGCTTTCTTT.